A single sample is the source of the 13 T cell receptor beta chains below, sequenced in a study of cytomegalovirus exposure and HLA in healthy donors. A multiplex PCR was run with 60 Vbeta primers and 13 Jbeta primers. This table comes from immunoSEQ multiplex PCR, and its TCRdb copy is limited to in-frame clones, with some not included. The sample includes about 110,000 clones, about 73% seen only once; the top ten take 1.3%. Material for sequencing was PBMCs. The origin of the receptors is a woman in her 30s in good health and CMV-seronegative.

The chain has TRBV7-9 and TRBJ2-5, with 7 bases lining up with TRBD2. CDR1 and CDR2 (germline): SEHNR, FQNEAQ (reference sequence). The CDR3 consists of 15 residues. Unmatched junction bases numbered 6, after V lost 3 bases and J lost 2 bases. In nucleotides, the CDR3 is TGTGCCAGCAGCTTGGGCCCTAGCGGACAAGAGACCCAGTACTTC. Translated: CASSLGPSGQETQYF.

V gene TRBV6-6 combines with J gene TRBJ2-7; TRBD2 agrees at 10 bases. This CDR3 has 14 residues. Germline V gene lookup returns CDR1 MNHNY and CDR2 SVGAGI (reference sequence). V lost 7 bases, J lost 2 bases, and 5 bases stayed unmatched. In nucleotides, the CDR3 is TGTGCCAGCACTTCCGGGACTAGCGCCTACGAGCAGTACTTC. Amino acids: CASTSGTSAYEQYF.

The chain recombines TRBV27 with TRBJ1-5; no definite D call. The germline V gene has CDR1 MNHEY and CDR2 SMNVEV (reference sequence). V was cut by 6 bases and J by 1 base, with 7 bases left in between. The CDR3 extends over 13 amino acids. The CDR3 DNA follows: TGTGCCAGCAGCCCTAGGAGCAATCAGCCCCAGCATTTT. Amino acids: CASSPRSNQPQHF.

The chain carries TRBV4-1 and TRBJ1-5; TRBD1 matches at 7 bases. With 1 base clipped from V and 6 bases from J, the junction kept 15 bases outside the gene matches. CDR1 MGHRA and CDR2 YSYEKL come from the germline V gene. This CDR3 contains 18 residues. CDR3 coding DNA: TGCGCCAGCAGCCAAGTTATGAGGGGGCGACCCCCCACTCAGCCCCAGCATTTT. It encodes CASSQVMRGRPPTQPQHF.

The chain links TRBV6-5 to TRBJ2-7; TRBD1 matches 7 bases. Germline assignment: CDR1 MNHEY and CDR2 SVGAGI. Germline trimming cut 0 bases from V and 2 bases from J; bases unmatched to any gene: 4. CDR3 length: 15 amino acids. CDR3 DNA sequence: TGTGCCAGCAGTTACTCCCAGGGGGAAACCTACGAGCAGTACTTC. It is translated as CASSYSQGETYEQYF.

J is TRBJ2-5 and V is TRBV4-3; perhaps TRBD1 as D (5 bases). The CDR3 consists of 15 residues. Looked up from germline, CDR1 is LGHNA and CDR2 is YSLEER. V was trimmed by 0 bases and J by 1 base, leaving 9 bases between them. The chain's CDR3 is CASSQDVRGQETQYF. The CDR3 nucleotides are TGCGCCAGCAGCCAAGATGTAAGGGGCCAAGAGACCCAGTACTTC.

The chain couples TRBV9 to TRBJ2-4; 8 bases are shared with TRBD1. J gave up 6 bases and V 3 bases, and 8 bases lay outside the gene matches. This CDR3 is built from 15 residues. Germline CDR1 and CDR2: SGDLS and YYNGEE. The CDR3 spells CASSARQGWSNIQYF. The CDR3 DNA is TGTGCCAGCAGCGCAAGACAGGGGTGGTCAAACATTCAGTACTTC.

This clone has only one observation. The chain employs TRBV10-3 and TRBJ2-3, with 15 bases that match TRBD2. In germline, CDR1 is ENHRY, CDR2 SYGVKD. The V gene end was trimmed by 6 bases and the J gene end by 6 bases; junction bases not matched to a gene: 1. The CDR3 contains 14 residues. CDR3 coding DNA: TGTGCCATCAGGGGGACTAGCGGGAGGGATACGCAGTATTTT. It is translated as CAIRGTSGRDTQYF.

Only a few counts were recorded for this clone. Here the CDR3 reads CASKEEWSRYEQYF. Here the CDR3 DNA reads TGTGCCAGCAAGGAGGAGTGGAGTCGGTACGAGCAGTACTTC. The chain combines TRBV5-8 with TRBJ2-7, with a weak D call TRBD2 (5 bases). CDR1 and CDR2 (germline): SGHTS, YDEGEE. Trimming took 6 bases from V and 4 from J, leaving 17 bases between them. The CDR3 has 14 residues.

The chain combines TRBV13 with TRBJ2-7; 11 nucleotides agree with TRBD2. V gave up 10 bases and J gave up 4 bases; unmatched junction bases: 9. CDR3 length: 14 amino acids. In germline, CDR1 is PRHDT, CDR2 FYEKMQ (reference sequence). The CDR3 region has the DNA TGTGCCACCACATTAGCGGGAGGGGTTTACGAGCAGTACTTC. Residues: CATTLAGGVYEQYF.

The chain's CDR3 is CASSGPGQGKGQPQHF. CDR3 bases: TGTGCCAGCAGTGGTCCGGGACAGGGGAAGGGACAGCCCCAGCATTTT. The V gene is TRBV6-1, the J gene TRBJ1-5, with 10 bases fitting TRBD1. Germline assignment: CDR1 MNHNS and CDR2 SASEGT. CDR3 size: 16 residues. Unmatched junction bases numbered 10, after V lost 4 bases and J lost 7 bases.

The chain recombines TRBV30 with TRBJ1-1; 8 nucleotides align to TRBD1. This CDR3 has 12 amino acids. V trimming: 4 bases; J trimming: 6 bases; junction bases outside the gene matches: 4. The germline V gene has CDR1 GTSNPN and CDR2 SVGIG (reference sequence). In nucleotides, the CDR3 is TGTGCCTGGACAGGGGGCCCACCTGAAGCTTTCTTT. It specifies CAWTGGPPEAFF.

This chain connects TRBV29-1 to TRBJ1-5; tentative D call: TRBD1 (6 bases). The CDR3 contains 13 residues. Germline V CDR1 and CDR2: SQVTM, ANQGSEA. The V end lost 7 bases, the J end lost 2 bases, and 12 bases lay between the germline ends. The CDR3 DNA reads TGCAGCGCCCGACAGGATGGCAATCAGCCCCAGCATTTT. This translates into CSARQDGNQPQHF. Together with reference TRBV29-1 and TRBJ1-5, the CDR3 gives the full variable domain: SAVISQKPSRDICQRGTSLTIQCQVDSQVTMMFWYRQQPGQSLTLIATANQGSEATYESGFVIDKFPISRPNLTFSTLTVSNMSPEDSSIYLCSARQDGNQPQHFGDGTRLSIL.